The clone carrying this T cell receptor (beta chain) was seen once. Its antigen is undetermined. This sample stems from a study of shared clonotypes between healthy human individuals. Study as a whole: A few men and a couple of women, aged 18 to 49, were donors.

Study processing details: Filtering was not the same, since immunoSEQ gave junction-only sequences without quality scores. Libraries were prepared by immunoSEQ multiplex PCR; TCRdb keeps only in-frame clonotypes and omits some of them. D and trimming were read from the DNA, whereas the V and J calls and clone size are those reported in that table. The data contain fewer than 2.5 million clones, 93% of them singletons. Findings and limits, study-wide: Generally, estimated richness proved larger in naive subsets than it did in memory subsets. The study found roughly 5.3% of naive CD4 clonotypes shared across a few donors.

V lost 9 bases and J 4 bases, leaving 18 bases between the germline ends. CDR1 is SNHLY and CDR2 is FYNNEI in the germline V gene. The length of the CDR3 is 15 residues. This sequence joins TRBV2 and TRBJ1-4; tentatively, D is TRBD1 (6 bases). The sequencing sample was made of naive CD4+ T cells from PBMCs. The subset: CD45RA+ positively selected. This clonotype was obtained from a young man in good health. Some clones in this sample may be carry-over from other donors' samples. The CDR3 sequence is CASRTSDSRNEKLFF. The DNA for the CDR3 is TGTGCCAGTCGAACCTCGGACAGCCGTAATGAAAAACTGTTTTTT.